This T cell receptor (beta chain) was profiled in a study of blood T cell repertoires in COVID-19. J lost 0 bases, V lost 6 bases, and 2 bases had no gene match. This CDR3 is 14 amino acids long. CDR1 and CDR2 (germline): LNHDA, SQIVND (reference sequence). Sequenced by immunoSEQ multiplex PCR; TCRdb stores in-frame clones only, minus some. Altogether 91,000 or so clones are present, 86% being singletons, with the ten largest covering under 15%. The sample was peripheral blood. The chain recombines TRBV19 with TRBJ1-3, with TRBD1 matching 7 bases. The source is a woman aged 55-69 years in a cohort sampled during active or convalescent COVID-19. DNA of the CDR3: TGTGCCAGTAGAAGACAGGGCTCTGGAAACACCATATATTTT. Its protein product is CASRRQGSGNTIYF.